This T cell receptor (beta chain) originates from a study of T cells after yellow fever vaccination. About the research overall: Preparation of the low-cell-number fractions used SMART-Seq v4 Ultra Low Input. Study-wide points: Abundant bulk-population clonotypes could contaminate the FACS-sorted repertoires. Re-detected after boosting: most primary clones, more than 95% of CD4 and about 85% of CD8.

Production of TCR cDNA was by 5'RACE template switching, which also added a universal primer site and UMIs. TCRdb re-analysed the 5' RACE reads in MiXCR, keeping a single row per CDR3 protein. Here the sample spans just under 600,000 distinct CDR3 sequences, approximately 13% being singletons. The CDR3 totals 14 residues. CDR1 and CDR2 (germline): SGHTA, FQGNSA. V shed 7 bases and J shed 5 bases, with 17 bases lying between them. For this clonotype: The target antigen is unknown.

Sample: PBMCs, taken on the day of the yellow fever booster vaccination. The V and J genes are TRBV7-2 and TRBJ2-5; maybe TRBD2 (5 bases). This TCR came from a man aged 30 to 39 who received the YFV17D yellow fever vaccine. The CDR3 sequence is CASTFGSPGETQYF. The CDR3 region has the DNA TGTGCCAGCACATTTGGGTCTCCGGGGGAGACCCAGTACTTC.